What follows describes a single TCR beta chain. This sample is drawn from a study of T cells in Graves' hyperthyroidism and ophthalmopathy. TCR beta CDR3 regions were amplified from RNA. Using the HTBI primer set, a first-round RT-PCR was run on the TCR CDR3. TCRdb processed the multiplex PCR reads anew with MiXCR; each CDR3 protein has one entry. Of 300,000 to 450,000 distinct CDR3 sequences in the sample, around 25% were seen once. Every diagnosis used clinical symptoms, serum thyroxine and TRAb, thyroid ultrasound and orbital computed tomography. The authors obtained PBMCs from over 8.5 ml of fresh peripheral blood. The V gene's germline CDR1 is SGHRS and CDR2 YFSETQ. With V trimmed by 4 bases and J by 5 bases, 7 bases remained unmatched. The CDR3 consists of 15 residues.

This rearrangement joins TRBV5-1 to TRBJ2-7; 12 bases line up with TRBD2. The TCR originated in a man aged 50 or older with Graves' hyperthyroidism. The source material was blood. CDR3 nucleotide sequence: TGCGCCAGCAGCCTCAGGCTAGCGGGAGGGGACGAGCAGTACTTC. As protein: CASSLRLAGGDEQYF.